A selection of T cell receptor beta chains follows, all from one sample in a study of beta chain features in type 1 diabetes. The method was immunoSEQ multiplex PCR; TCRdb's version includes in-frame clones alone and lacks a portion of them. The sample lists about 290,000 clones; under 8.5% were seen once. The sequenced material came from central memory CD4+ T cells from blood. The receptor source for this set is a woman under 30 in good health. The CDR3 runs from the conserved cysteine through the conserved F or W. A D gene is named only where the DNA matches it firmly. Clone size is given for some rows only: seen once, a few or many times, or a class if the clone is expanded.

d_gene,v_gene,j_gene,abundance,CDR3aa,CDR3nt
.,TRBV7-8,TRBJ1-5,.,CASSFTMGERPQHF,TGTGCCAGCAGCTTTACGATGGGAGAGCGGCCCCAGCATTTT
.,TRBV18,TRBJ2-7,many,CASSPRTVDLSYEQYF,TGTGCCAGCTCACCACGGACAGTCGACCTCTCCTACGAGCAGTACTTC
TRBD2,TRBV2,TRBJ2-1,.,CASSVTSGYNEQFF,TGTGCCAGCAGTGTGACTAGCGGATACAATGAGCAGTTCTTC
TRBD2,TRBV7-3,TRBJ2-1,few,CASSSLEGGKQFF,TGTGCCAGCAGCTCTCTGGAGGGAGGGAAGCAGTTCTTC
.,TRBV7-2,TRBJ2-5,.,CASSWAEGQETQYF,TGTGCCAGCAGCTGGGCGGAGGGACAAGAGACCCAGTACTTC
.,TRBV11-3,TRBJ2-1,.,CASSLDTNNEQFF,TGTGCCAGCAGCTTAGACACCAACAATGAGCAGTTCTTC
.,TRBV28,TRBJ2-1,many,CASSRYNEQFF,TGTGCCAGCAGCCGTTACAATGAGCAGTTCTTC
.,TRBV15,TRBJ2-5,.,CATSTPRGSQETQYF,TGTGCCACCAGCACCCCGCGGGGAAGCCAAGAGACCCAGTACTTC
.,TRBV6-5,TRBJ2-3,few,CASRGGLSTDTQYF,TGTGCCAGCAGAGGGGGTCTTAGCACAGATACGCAGTATTTT
TRBD1,TRBV18,TRBJ2-5,few,CASSPSVTGIETQYF,TGTGCCAGCTCACCTTCCGTGACAGGGATAGAGACCCAGTACTTC
TRBD1,TRBV6-1,TRBJ2-7,few,CASKPDRGNEQYF,TGTGCCAGCAAACCGGACAGGGGCAACGAGCAGTACTTC
.,TRBV6-5,TRBJ1-2,few,CASTGVRQANYGYTF,TGTGCCAGCACCGGAGTCCGCCAGGCTAACTATGGCTACACCTTC
.,TRBV11-1,TRBJ2-1,few,CASSLGRFNEQFF,TGTGCCAGCAGCTTAGGGCGGTTCAATGAGCAGTTCTTC
.,TRBV11-2,TRBJ2-2,few,CASSPNAPNTGELFF,TGTGCCAGCAGCCCCAATGCTCCGAACACCGGGGAGCTGTTTTTT
TRBD1,TRBV14,TRBJ1-1,.,CASSPRGRGRLDTEAFF,TGTGCCAGCAGCCCTCGGGGCAGGGGGCGCTTGGACACTGAAGCTTTCTTT
.,TRBV7-9,TRBJ2-1,many,CASSPTGDEQFF,TGTGCCAGCAGCCCAACGGGGGATGAGCAGTTCTTC
.,TRBV6-1,TRBJ1-1,few,CASRSVNTEAFF,TGTGCCAGCAGAAGCGTGAACACTGAAGCTTTCTTT
.,TRBV7-9,TRBJ2-7,.,CASSSNPGQGSYEQYF,TGTGCCAGCAGCTCGAACCCGGGGCAGGGGTCCTACGAGCAGTACTTC
TRBD1,TRBV18,TRBJ1-2,.,CASSPPGQGRLYGYTF,TGTGCCAGCTCACCACCGGGACAGGGTAGGCTCTATGGCTACACCTTC
.,TRBV18,TRBJ1-6,.,CASSPQTDLDRSPLHF,TGTGCCAGCTCACCCCAGACAGATCTGGATCGGTCACCCCTCCACTTT
.,TRBV5-1,TRBJ1-2,few,CASSLATGDNYGYTF,TGCGCCAGCAGCTTGGCCACGGGGGACAACTATGGCTACACCTTC
.,TRBV2,TRBJ2-5,.,CASSLRAQETQYF,TGTGCCAGCAGTCTCAGGGCCCAAGAGACCCAGTACTTC
.,TRBV7-3,TRBJ2-1,many,CASSPKGLVNEQFF,TGTGCCAGCAGCCCAAAAGGCCTAGTAAATGAGCAGTTCTTC
.,TRBV9,TRBJ1-1,.,CASSVGGDQVSAFF,TGTGCCAGCAGCGTAGGGGGTGACCAGGTCTCAGCTTTCTTT
.,TRBV7-8,TRBJ2-1,.,CASSSSAANYNEQFF,TGTGCCAGCAGCTCCTCAGCGGCTAATTACAATGAGCAGTTCTTC
.,TRBV5-1,TRBJ2-5,.,CASSREGGETQYF,TGCGCCAGCAGCCGCGAGGGGGGAGAGACCCAGTACTTC
TRBD2,TRBV11-2,TRBJ2-1,.,CASRPLAGVNNEQFF,TGTGCCAGCAGACCTCTAGCGGGAGTCAACAATGAGCAGTTCTTC
.,TRBV7-2,TRBJ2-2,few,CASSLAPGHGANTGELFF,TGTGCCAGCAGCTTAGCCCCGGGACACGGTGCGAACACCGGGGAGCTGTTTTTT
.,TRBV29-1,TRBJ2-1,many,CSVATSDEQFF,TGCAGCGTTGCGACTAGTGATGAGCAGTTCTTC
TRBD1,TRBV19,TRBJ1-2,few,CASSLNGDRRYGYTF,TGTGCCAGTAGTTTAAATGGGGACAGGAGATATGGCTACACCTTC
.,TRBV18,TRBJ1-1,few,CASSHGQRNTEAFF,TGTGCCAGCTCACACGGACAGCGGAACACTGAAGCTTTCTTT
.,TRBV5-1,TRBJ2-3,few,CASSLASFGTTDTQYF,TGCGCCAGCAGCTTGGCCTCCTTCGGCACCACAGATACGCAGTATTTT
.,TRBV10-2,TRBJ2-7,.,CASRPGPSSYEQYF,TGCGCCAGCAGACCGGGACCTAGCTCCTACGAGCAGTACTTC
.,TRBV6-6,TRBJ2-6,.,CASSYGAGANVLTF,TGTGCCAGCAGTTATGGTGCTGGGGCCAACGTCCTGACTTTC
.,TRBV30,TRBJ2-3,few,CAWTGKGTDTQYF,TGTGCCTGGACGGGTAAGGGCACAGATACGCAGTATTTT
.,TRBV14,TRBJ2-1,many,CASSLDGVNNEQFF,TGTGCCAGCAGCCTCGACGGGGTGAATAATGAGCAGTTCTTC
TRBD2,TRBV28,TRBJ2-3,.,CASRGGGLSTDTQYF,TGTGCCAGCAGGGGCGGGGGGCTCAGCACAGATACGCAGTATTTT
.,TRBV7-9,TRBJ1-1,.,CASSREGGNTEAFF,TGTGCCAGCAGCCGAGAAGGGGGGAACACTGAAGCTTTCTTT
.,TRBV4-3,TRBJ2-1,few,CASSPEPVPSYNEQFF,TGCGCCAGCAGCCCCGAGCCAGTCCCCTCCTACAATGAGCAGTTCTTC
.,TRBV11-1,TRBJ1-1,few,CASSASFDRNTEAFF,TGTGCCAGCAGCGCCAGTTTCGACAGGAACACTGAAGCTTTCTTT
.,TRBV5-1,TRBJ2-1,few,CASSLGQTYNEQFF,TGCGCCAGCAGCTTGGGACAGACATACAATGAGCAGTTCTTC
.,TRBV15,TRBJ1-5,.,CATSRTDPHQPQHF,TGTGCCACCAGCAGGACGGACCCTCATCAGCCCCAGCATTTT
.,TRBV9,TRBJ1-4,few,CASSVTPGVGEKLFF,TGTGCCAGCAGCGTAACCCCAGGGGTCGGTGAAAAACTGTTTTTT
.,TRBV4-3,TRBJ2-3,.,CASSQAPLPHTQYF,TGCGCCAGCAGCCAAGCCCCTTTACCCCATACGCAGTATTTT
.,TRBV5-1,TRBJ2-1,few,CASSLKGDDNEQFF,TGCGCCAGCAGCCTGAAGGGAGATGACAATGAGCAGTTCTTC
TRBD2,TRBV27,TRBJ2-1,.,CASSESGSSYNEQFF,TGTGCCAGCAGTGAAAGCGGGAGCTCCTACAATGAGCAGTTCTTC
TRBD1,TRBV7-8,TRBJ1-2,.,CASSFPTGQGYTF,TGTGCCAGCAGCTTCCCGACAGGGCAAGGCTACACCTTC
.,TRBV14,TRBJ2-5,few,CASSQVGFQETQYF,TGTGCCAGCAGCCAAGTAGGGTTCCAAGAGACCCAGTACTTC
.,TRBV11-2,TRBJ2-5,few,CASSLTGGSGTQYF,TGTGCCAGCAGCTTAACAGGCGGTTCGGGGACCCAGTACTTC
.,TRBV29-1,TRBJ1-2,.,CSAGGTAANYGYTF,TGCAGCGCCGGTGGGACGGCAGCTAACTATGGCTACACCTTC
.,TRBV6-4,TRBJ1-1,few,CASSIGVNTEAFF,TGTGCCAGCAGTATAGGGGTGAACACTGAAGCTTTCTTT
TRBD1,TRBV28,TRBJ1-6,few,CASSLHRGRTPLHF,TGTGCCAGCAGTTTACACAGGGGGCGAACACCCCTCCACTTT
.,TRBV2,TRBJ1-2,many,CASSEEGNYGYTF,TGTGCCAGCAGTGAAGAGGGTAACTATGGCTACACCTTC
.,TRBV2,TRBJ2-5,many,CASSERTQYF,TGTGCCAGCAGTGAGCGGACCCAGTACTTC
.,TRBV25-1,TRBJ2-3,few,CASSRALRSTDTQYF,TGTGCCAGCAGCAGGGCCCTACGGAGCACAGATACGCAGTATTTT
TRBD2,TRBV27,TRBJ2-2,few,CASSFDQRDGTGELFF,TGTGCCAGCAGTTTCGACCAGCGGGATGGCACCGGGGAGCTGTTTTTT
.,TRBV5-5,TRBJ2-5,many,CASSQDITRGVTQYF,TGTGCCAGCAGCCAAGATATCACCCGTGGTGTGACCCAGTACTTC
.,TRBV19,TRBJ2-2,.,CASSTSLATTGELFF,TGTGCCAGTAGTACCTCTCTAGCGACCACCGGGGAGCTGTTTTTT
.,TRBV14,TRBJ2-5,many,CASSQVYIQETQYF,TGTGCCAGCAGCCAAGTGTACATCCAAGAGACCCAGTACTTC